These 17 T cell receptor beta chains originate from one sample sequenced in a study of identical twins. TCRdb analysed the 5' RACE reads with MiXCR anew, one entry per CDR3 protein. Of 500,000 or so distinct CDR3 sequences in the sample, roughly an eighth were seen once. These records were also assigned to another study, of yellow fever vaccine responses in identical twins.

Sequencing was carried out using CD4+ T cells sorted from blood. The receptors come from a woman under 30 in good health.

The rearrangement uses TRBV5-1 and TRBJ2-7; D is unclear. The V gene lost 0 bases and the J gene lost 3 bases, with 10 bases spanning the gap. Germline CDR1 and CDR2: SGHRS and YFSETQ. There are 14 residues in the CDR3. CDR3 sequence: CASSLVSPVYEQYF. The CDR3 DNA sequence: TGCGCCAGCAGCTTGGTTTCTCCGGTCTACGAGCAGTACTTC.

This chain uses TRBV24-1 with TRBJ2-5; 9 nucleotides line up with TRBD1. The J segment lost 1 base and the V segment lost 3 bases, leaving 8 bases of the junction unmatched. CDR1 KGHDR and CDR2 SFDVKD come from the germline V gene. The CDR3 is 17 residues long. The CDR3 region is CATSDAGTGIPQETQYF. The CDR3 DNA sequence: TGTGCCACCAGTGATGCCGGGACAGGGATTCCCCAAGAGACCCAGTACTTC.

This chain joins TRBV18 and TRBJ2-7, with D possibly matching TRBD1 (5 bases). CDR3 length: 14 amino acids. Germline CDR1 is KGHSH and CDR2 is LQKENI. V was clipped by 6 bases and J by 3 bases, with 15 bases between them. The DNA of the CDR3 is TGTGCCAGCTCGCCTGACAGTTCCTACTACGAGCAGTACTTC. This sequence encodes CASSPDSSYYEQYF.

This clonotype has a handful of counts. DNA for the CDR3: TGTGCCAGCAGCCCACTAGGGACTAGCGGGGGAAACACCGGGGAGCTGTTTTTT. Encoded protein: CASSPLGTSGGNTGELFF. The rearrangement joins TRBV4-2 to TRBJ2-2; 14 nucleotides agree with TRBD2. V gave up 4 bases and J gave up 2 bases; unmatched junction bases: 6. CDR1 and CDR2 (germline): LGHNA, YNFKEQ. The CDR3 sequence is 18 residues long.

The chain joins TRBV28 to TRBJ2-1, with TRBD2 matching 10 bases. Germline lookup yields CDR1 MDHEN and CDR2 SYDVKM. Unmatched junction bases numbered 4, after V lost 6 bases and J lost 5 bases. The length of the CDR3 is 14 residues. The CDR3 DNA is TGTGCCAGCAGGAGAGCGGGGGGGGACAATGAGCAGTTCTTC. As protein: CASRRAGGDNEQFF.

The chain links TRBV7-2 to TRBJ2-1; weak D call: TRBD1 (5 bases). This CDR3 region has 16 residues. Germline-derived CDR1 and CDR2 are SGHTA and FQGNSA. Trimming pared 1 base from V and 8 bases from J, leaving 18 bases between. CDR3 coding DNA: TGTGCCAGCAGCTTAGTCCCGCGACAGTTCTCCCATGAGCAGTTCTTC. The encoded protein is CASSLVPRQFSHEQFF.

This clonotype came up a few times. This rearrangement joins TRBV4-3 to TRBJ1-1, with D unclear. The germline V gene has CDR1 LGHNA and CDR2 YSLEER. V was trimmed by 4 bases and J by 3 bases, leaving 9 bases between them. This CDR3 comprises 13 residues. CDR3 nucleotide sequence: TGCGCCAGCAGCCCAACGAAGGACACTGAAGCTTTCTTT. This gives the protein CASSPTKDTEAFF.

The chain combines TRBV6-2 or TRBV6-3 with TRBJ2-1, with 7 bases matching TRBD2. V gave up 7 bases and J gave up 7 bases; unmatched junction bases: 10. The CDR3 length is 14 residues. Germline CDR1 reads MNHEY; CDR2 reads SVGEGT. The CDR3 coding sequence is TGTGCCAGCACCAATGCGGGAGTCGGGAATGAGCAGTTCTTC. It translates to CASTNAGVGNEQFF.

V and J are TRBV28 and TRBJ2-1; D gene uncertain. The CDR3 is 13 amino acids. Germline V gives CDR1 MDHEN, CDR2 SYDVKM. V lost 8 bases, J lost 2 bases, and 10 bases lay in between. CDR3 loop: CASFSVPYNEQFF. The CDR3 DNA reads as TGTGCCAGCTTCTCAGTACCCTACAATGAGCAGTTCTTC.

This clonotype appeared once. At one end, the junction sequence differs from germline, possibly due to a read error. The gene calls are TRBV6-1 and TRBJ2-7, with 13 positions matching TRBD2. Germline V lookup: CDR1 MNHNS, CDR2 SASEGT. CDR3 size: 15 residues. CDR3 sequence (DNA): TGTGCCAGCAACCATGGACAGACCTGGACTAGCGGGAGTCGCTTC. This encodes CASNHGQTWTSGSRF.

The V call is TRBV12-3 or TRBV12-4, the J call TRBJ1-2; D not certain. The CDR3 covers 12 residues. V was cut by 8 bases and J by 4 bases, with 11 bases left in between. The CDR3 nucleotides are TGTGCCAGCGGCTATGGAGTCTATGGCTACACCTTC. Amino acids: CASGYGVYGYTF.

This clonotype has more than one count but fewer than ten. The chain recombines TRBV5-1 with TRBJ1-4; no clear D. Germline loops: CDR1 SGHRS, CDR2 YFSETQ. The CDR3 is 16 amino acids. Trimming removed 2 bases from V and 0 bases from J, with 11 bases in between. The CDR3 coding sequence is TGCGCCAGCAGCTTAGAGTTGGGGACAACTAATGAAAAACTGTTTTTT. As protein: CASSLELGTTNEKLFF.

There are a few counts of this clonotype. The rearrangement links TRBV5-1 to TRBJ2-3; D unresolved. Trimming took 6 bases from V and 1 from J, leaving 18 bases between them. Germline CDR1 and CDR2: SGHRS and YFSETQ. The CDR3 consists of 16 residues. Here the CDR3 DNA reads TGCGCCAGCACCTCACAACCCCGACACCGCACAGATACGCAGTATTTT. It translates to CASTSQPRHRTDTQYF.

This rearrangement joins TRBV29-1 to TRBJ2-3; D is undetermined. Germline values: CDR1 SQVTM, CDR2 ANQGSEA. The V and J ends lost 3 bases and 2 bases respectively, with 12 bases between them. CDR3 size: 14 residues. The CDR3 DNA reads as TGCAGCGTTGAGGTTGTCGAGCTCACAGATACGCAGTATTTT. Encoded protein: CSVEVVELTDTQYF.

This clonotype was seen a handful of times. The V and J genes are TRBV6-4 and TRBJ2-1; 8 bases are a match to TRBD2. CDR1 MRHNA and CDR2 SNTAGT come from the germline V gene. The J segment lost 6 bases and the V segment lost 1 base, leaving 11 bases of the junction unmatched. CDR3 length: 17 amino acids. The CDR3 region has the DNA TGTGCCAGCAGTGACTGGGGAACGGGGGGGCCGTTCAATGAGCAGTTCTTC. Translated: CASSDWGTGGPFNEQFF.

This sequence joins TRBV2 and TRBJ2-1; 8 nucleotides line up with TRBD2. Germline lookup yields CDR1 SNHLY and CDR2 FYNNEI. The J segment lost 12 bases and the V segment lost 5 bases, leaving 15 bases of the junction unmatched. There are 15 residues in the CDR3. CDR3 protein: CASSPIAGNTPRQFF. CDR3 sequence (DNA): TGTGCCAGCAGTCCTATAGCGGGAAACACCCCCAGGCAGTTCTTC.

The V and J genes are TRBV20-1 and TRBJ2-1, with TRBD2 identical over 8 bases. Losses at the gene ends were 3 bases for V and 6 bases for J; bases not matched to a gene: 4. Germline CDR1 DFQATT, CDR2 SNEGSKA (reference sequence). The CDR3 extends over 13 amino acids. The CDR3 DNA reads TGCAGTGCTAGGGGGCGGGAGGCCAATGAGCAGTTCTTC. Protein product: CSARGREANEQFF.